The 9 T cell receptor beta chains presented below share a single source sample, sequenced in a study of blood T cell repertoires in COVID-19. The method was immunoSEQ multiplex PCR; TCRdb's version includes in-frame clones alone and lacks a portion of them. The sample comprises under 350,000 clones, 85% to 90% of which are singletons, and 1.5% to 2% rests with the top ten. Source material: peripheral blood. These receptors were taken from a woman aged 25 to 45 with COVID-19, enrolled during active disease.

Here the CDR3 DNA reads TGTGCCAGCAGCCCCGGTCAGGGATTGAACACTGAAGCTTTCTTT. It codes for CASSPGQGLNTEAFF. The rearrangement uses TRBV7-2 and TRBJ1-1; tentative D call: TRBD1 (5 bases). The CDR3 spans 15 residues. The V end lost 5 bases, the J end lost 0 bases, and 13 bases lay between the germline ends. The germline gives CDR1 SGHTA, CDR2 FQGNSA.

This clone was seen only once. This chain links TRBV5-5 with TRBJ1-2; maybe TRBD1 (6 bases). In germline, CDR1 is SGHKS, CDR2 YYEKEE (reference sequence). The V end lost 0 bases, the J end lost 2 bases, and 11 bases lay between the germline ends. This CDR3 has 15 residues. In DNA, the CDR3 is TGTGCCAGCAGCTTGGCCGTGGACAGAAACTATGGCTACACCTTC. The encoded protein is CASSLAVDRNYGYTF.

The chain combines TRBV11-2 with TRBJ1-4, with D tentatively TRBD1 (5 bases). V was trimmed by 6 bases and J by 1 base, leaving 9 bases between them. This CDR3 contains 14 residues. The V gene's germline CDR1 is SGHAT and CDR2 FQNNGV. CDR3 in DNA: TGTGCCAGCAGTTTGGGGGGAACTAATGAAAAACTGTTTTTT. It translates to CASSLGGTNEKLFF. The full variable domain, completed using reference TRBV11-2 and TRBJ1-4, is EAGVAQSPRYKIIEKRQSVAFWCNPISGHATLYWYQQILGQGPKLLIQFQNNGVVDDSQLPKDRFSAERLKGVDSTLKIQPAKLEDSAVYLCASSLGGTNEKLFFGSGTQLSVL.

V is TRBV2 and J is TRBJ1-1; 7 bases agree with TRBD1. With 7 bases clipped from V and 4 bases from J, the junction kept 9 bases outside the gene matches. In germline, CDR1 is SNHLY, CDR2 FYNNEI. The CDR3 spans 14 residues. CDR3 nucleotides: TGTGCCAGCAACACAGGGGTTGGAATCACTGAAGCTTTCTTT. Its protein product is CASNTGVGITEAFF.

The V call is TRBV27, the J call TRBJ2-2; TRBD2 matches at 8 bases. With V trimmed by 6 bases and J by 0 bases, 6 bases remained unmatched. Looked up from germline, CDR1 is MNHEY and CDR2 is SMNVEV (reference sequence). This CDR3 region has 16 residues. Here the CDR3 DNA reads TGTGCCAGCAGGCCAGCGGGGGCCTCGAACACCGGGGAGCTGTTTTTT. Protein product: CASRPAGASNTGELFF.

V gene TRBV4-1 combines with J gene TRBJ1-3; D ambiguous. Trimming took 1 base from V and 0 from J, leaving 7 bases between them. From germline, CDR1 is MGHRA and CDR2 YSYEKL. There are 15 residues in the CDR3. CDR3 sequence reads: CASSQVGVSGNTIYF. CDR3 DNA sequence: TGCGCCAGCAGCCAAGTTGGAGTCTCTGGAAACACCATATATTTT.

CDR3 protein: CASSGGGVGLTNTEAFF. Written as DNA, the CDR3 is TGCGCCAGCAGCGGCGGAGGGGTAGGGCTGACGAACACTGAAGCTTTCTTT. The chain links TRBV5-1 to TRBJ1-1; the D gene is possibly TRBD1 (5 bases). Germline values: CDR1 SGHRS, CDR2 YFSETQ. Trimming removed 4 bases at V and 1 base at J, with 20 bases between. This CDR3 has 17 amino acids.

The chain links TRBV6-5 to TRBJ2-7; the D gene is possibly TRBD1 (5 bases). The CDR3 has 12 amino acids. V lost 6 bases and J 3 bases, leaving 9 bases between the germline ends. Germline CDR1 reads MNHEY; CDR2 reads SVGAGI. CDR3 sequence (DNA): TGTGCCAGCAGACAAGGGGACTACGAGCAGTACTTC. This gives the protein CASRQGDYEQYF.

The CDR3 loop is CASSLAGEITDTQYF. The CDR3, as DNA: TGTGCCAGCAGTTTAGCGGGGGAGATCACAGATACGCAGTATTTT. The V gene is TRBV28, the J gene TRBJ2-3, with TRBD2 matching 7 bases. This CDR3 contains 15 residues. Unmatched junction bases numbered 4, after V lost 2 bases and J lost 2 bases. Looked up from germline, CDR1 is MDHEN and CDR2 is SYDVKM.